The subject of this entry is one T cell receptor (beta chain). It was with 60 Vbeta and 13 Jbeta primers that the PCR ran. Using immunoSEQ multiplex PCR, the repertoire was profiled, and TCRdb retains in-frame clones only, with some absent. Seen here are about 96,000 clones, around 79% observed once, and the top ten hold about 14%. The sample comes from a study of cytomegalovirus exposure and HLA in healthy donors. The sample was PBMCs. This clonotype was obtained from a woman aged 70-85 years in good health and CMV-seropositive.

The CDR3 spells CASSSLAGQHMNTEAFF. The DNA of the CDR3 is TGCGCCAGCAGCTCCCTTGCGGGACAGCACATGAACACTGAAGCTTTCTTT. This chain links TRBV5-1 with TRBJ1-1, with TRBD1 matching over 7 bases. The trim removed 3 bases at V and 0 bases at J, leaving 11 bases unmatched. Germline V CDR1 and CDR2: SGHRS, YFSETQ. The CDR3 is 17 amino acids. Full variable domain (missing parts from reference TRBV5-1 and TRBJ1-1): KAGVTQTPRYLIKTRGQQVTLSCSPISGHRSVSWYQQTPGQGLQFLFEYFSETQRNKGNFPGRFSGRQFSNSRSEMNVSTLELGDSALYLCASSSLAGQHMNTEAFFGQGTRLTVV.